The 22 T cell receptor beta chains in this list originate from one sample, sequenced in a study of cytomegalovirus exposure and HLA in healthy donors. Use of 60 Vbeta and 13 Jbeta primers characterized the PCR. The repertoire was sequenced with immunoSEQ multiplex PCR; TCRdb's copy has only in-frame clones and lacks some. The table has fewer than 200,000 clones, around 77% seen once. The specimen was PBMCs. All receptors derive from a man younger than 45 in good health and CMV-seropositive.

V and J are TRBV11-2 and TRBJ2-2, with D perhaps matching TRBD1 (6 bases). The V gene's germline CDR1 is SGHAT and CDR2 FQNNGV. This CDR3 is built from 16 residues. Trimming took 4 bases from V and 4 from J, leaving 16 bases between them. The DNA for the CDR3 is TGTGCCAGCAGCTACACTCCCGGGACACGCACCGGGGAGCTGTTTTTT. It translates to CASSYTPGTRTGELFF.

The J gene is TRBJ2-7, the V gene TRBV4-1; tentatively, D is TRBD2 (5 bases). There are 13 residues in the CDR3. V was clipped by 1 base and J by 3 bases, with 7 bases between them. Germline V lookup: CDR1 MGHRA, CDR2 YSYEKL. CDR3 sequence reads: CASSQGLNYEQYF. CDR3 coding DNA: TGCGCCAGCAGCCAAGGACTAAACTACGAGCAGTACTTC.

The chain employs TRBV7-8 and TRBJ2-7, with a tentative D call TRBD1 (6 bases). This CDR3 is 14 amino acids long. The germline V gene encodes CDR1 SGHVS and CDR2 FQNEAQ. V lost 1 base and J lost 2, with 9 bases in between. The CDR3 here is CASSLDRETYEQYF. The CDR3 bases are TGTGCCAGCAGCTTAGACAGGGAAACCTACGAGCAGTACTTC. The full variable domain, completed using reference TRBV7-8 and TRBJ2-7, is GAGVSQSPRYKVAKRGQDVALRCDPISGHVSLFWYQQALGQGPEFLTYFQNEAQLDKSGLPSDRFFAERPEGSVSTLKIQRTQQEDSAVYLCASSLDRETYEQYFGPGTRLTVT.

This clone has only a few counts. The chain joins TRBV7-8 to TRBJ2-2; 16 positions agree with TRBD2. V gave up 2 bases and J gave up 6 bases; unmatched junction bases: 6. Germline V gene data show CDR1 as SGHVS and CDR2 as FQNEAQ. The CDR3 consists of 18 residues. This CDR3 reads CASSLRGLAGGPPGELFF. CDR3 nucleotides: TGTGCCAGCAGCTTAAGGGGACTAGCGGGGGGGCCTCCCGGGGAGCTGTTTTTT.

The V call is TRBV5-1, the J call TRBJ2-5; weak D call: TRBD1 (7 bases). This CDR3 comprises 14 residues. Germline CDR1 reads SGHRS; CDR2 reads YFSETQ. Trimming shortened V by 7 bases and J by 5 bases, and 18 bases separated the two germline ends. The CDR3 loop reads CASPRGTVRETQYF. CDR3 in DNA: TGCGCCAGCCCCCGGGGGACAGTCCGGGAGACCCAGTACTTC.

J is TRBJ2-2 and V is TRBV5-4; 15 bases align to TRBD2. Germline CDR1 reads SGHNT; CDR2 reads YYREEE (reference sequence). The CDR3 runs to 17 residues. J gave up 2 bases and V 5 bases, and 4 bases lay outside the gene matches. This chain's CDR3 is CASRRGLAGGNTGELFF. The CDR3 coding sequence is TGTGCCAGCAGAAGGGGACTAGCGGGGGGAAACACCGGGGAGCTGTTTTTT.

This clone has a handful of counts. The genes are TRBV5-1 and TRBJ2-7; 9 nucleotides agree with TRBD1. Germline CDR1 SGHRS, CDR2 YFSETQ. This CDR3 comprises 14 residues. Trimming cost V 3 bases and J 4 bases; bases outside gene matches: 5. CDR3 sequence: CASSSRGQGYEQYF. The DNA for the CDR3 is TGCGCCAGCAGCTCTCGGGGACAGGGTTACGAGCAGTACTTC.

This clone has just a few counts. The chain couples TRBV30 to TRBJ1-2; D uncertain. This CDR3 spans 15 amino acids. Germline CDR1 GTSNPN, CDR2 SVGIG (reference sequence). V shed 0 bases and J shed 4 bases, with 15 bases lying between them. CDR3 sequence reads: CAWSVDKLGGYGYTF. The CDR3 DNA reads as TGTGCCTGGAGTGTCGACAAACTTGGAGGCTATGGCTACACCTTC.

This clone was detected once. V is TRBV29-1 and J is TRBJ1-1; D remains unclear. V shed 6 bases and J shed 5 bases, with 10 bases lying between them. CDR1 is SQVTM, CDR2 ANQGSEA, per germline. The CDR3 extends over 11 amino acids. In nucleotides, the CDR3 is TGCAGCGTCGCGGCCGTGACTGAAGCTTTCTTT. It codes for CSVAAVTEAFF.

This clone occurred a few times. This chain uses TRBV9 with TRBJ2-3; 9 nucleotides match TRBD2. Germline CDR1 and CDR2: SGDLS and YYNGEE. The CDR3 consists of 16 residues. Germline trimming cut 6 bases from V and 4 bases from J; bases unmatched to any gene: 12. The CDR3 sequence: CASKSGGGGAADTQYF. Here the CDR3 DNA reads TGTGCCAGCAAGTCAGGAGGCGGGGGGGCAGCAGATACGCAGTATTTT.

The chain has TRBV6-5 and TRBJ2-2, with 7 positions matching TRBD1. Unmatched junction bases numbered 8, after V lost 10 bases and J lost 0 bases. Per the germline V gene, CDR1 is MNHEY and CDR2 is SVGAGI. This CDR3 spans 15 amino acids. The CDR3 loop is CATIDRVTNTGELFF. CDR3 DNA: TGTGCCACTATAGACAGGGTCACGAACACCGGGGAGCTGTTTTTT.

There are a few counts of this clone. CDR3 sequence reads: CASSLSPSIEQYF. In DNA, the CDR3 is TGTGCCAGCAGCTTATCCCCCTCTATCGAGCAGTACTTC. This chain connects TRBV7-6 to TRBJ2-7; D remains unclear. Per germline, CDR1 SGHVS and CDR2 FNYEAQ. The CDR3 is 13 amino acids. Trimming cost V 2 bases and J 6 bases, with 11 bases left between them.

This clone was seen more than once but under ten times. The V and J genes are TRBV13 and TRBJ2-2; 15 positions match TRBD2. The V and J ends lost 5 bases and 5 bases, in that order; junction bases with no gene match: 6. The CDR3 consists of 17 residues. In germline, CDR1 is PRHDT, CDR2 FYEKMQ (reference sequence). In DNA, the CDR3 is TGTGCCAGCAGCGCAGGACTAGCGGGGGGGCCTACCGGGGAGCTGTTTTTT. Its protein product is CASSAGLAGGPTGELFF.

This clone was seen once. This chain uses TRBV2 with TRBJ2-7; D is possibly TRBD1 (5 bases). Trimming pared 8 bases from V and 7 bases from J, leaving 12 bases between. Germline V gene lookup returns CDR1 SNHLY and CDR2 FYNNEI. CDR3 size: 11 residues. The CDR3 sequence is CASGFRDEQYF. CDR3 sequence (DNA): TGTGCCAGCGGTTTCAGGGATGAGCAGTACTTC. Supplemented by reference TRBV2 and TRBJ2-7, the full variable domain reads EPEVTQTPSHQVTQMGQEVILRCVPISNHLYFYWYRQILGQKVEFLVSFYNNEISEKSEIFDDQFSVERPDGSNFTLKIRSTKLEDSAMYFCASGFRDEQYFGPGTRLTVT.

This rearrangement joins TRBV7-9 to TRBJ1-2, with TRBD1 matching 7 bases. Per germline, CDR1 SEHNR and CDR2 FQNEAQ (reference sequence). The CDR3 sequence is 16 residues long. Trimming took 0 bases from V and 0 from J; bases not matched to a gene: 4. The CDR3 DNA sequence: TGTGCCAGCAGCTTAGCGGGGACAGTTCCTAACTATGGCTACACCTTC. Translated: CASSLAGTVPNYGYTF.

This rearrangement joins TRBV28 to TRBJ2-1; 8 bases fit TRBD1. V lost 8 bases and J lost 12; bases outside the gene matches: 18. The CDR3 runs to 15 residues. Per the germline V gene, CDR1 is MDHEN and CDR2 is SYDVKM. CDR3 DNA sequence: TGTGCCAGCTCCATGGGTGGTCAGGGGGCGTTTGGGCAGTTCTTC. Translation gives CASSMGGQGAFGQFF.

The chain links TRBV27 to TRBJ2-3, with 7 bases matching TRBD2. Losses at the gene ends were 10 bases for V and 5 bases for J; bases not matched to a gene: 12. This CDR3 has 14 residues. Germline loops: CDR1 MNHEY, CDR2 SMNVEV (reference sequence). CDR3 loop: CATRWGGIGDTQYF. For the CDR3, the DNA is TGTGCCACCAGGTGGGGGGGGATAGGAGATACGCAGTATTTT.

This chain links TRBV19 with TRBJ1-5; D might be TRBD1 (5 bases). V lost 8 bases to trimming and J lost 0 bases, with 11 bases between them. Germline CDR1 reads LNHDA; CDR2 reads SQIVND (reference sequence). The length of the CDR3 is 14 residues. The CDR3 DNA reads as TGTGCCAGTTTAGGGGCCCATAGCAATCAGCCCCAGCATTTT. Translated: CASLGAHSNQPQHF. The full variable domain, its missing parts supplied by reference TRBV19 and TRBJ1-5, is DGGITQSPKYLFRKEGQNVTLSCEQNLNHDAMYWYRQDPGQGLRLIYYSQIVNDFQKGDIAEGYSVSREKKESFPLTVTSAQKNPTAFYLCASLGAHSNQPQHFGDGTRLSIL.

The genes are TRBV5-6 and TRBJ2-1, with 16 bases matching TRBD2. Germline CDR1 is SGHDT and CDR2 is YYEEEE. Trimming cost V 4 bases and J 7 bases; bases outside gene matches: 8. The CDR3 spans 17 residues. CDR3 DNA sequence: TGTGCCAGCAGCGAAGGGACTAGCGGGGGGGCACGGAATGAGCAGTTCTTC. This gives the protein CASSEGTSGGARNEQFF.

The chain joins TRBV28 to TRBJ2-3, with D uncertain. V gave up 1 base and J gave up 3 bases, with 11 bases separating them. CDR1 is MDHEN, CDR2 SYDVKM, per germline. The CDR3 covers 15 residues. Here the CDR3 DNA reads TGTGCCAGCAGTTTATCGCGCTCGAGGACAGATACGCAGTATTTT. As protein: CASSLSRSRTDTQYF.

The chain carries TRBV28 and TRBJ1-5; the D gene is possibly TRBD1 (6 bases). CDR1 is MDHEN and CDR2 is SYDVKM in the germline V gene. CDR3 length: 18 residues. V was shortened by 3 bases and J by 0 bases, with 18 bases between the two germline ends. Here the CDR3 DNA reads TGTGCCAGCAGTTTGAGGGGGTTTGCGATGTATAGCAATCAGCCCCAGCATTTT. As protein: CASSLRGFAMYSNQPQHF.

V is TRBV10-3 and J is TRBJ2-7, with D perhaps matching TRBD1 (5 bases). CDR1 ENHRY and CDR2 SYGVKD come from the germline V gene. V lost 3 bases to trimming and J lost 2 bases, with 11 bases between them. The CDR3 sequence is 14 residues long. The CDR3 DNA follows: TGTGCCATCAGTGAACAACAGGTAGCCTACGAGCAGTACTTC. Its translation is CAISEQQVAYEQYF.